Listed below are T cell receptor beta chains from one sample, sequenced in a study of T cell responses to AZD1222 COVID-19 vaccine. Only in-frame clones appear in the TCRdb table, and some are missing; sequencing was by immunoSEQ multiplex PCR. The sample lists around 100,000 clones, about nine tenths occurring once. Sequences were derived from peripheral blood, sampled on day 0 of AZD1222 vaccination. These TCRs come from an adult in good health. Each CDR3 is given with its conserved first and last residue. D genes are given only for firm matches. Clone size, where shown, is once, few, many, or a class for clones that have expanded.

D gene	J gene	V gene	clone size	CDR3 protein	CDR3 DNA
TRBD1	TRBJ1-1	TRBV2	once	CASSQEGTGREPNTEAFF	TGTGCCAGCAGTCAAGAAGGGACAGGGAGGGAACCGAACACTGAAGCTTTCTTT
TRBD1	TRBJ1-2	TRBV7-3	NA	CASSPTGGTGPNYGYTF	TGTGCCAGCAGCCCCACGGGGGGGACAGGCCCTAACTATGGCTACACCTTC
NA	TRBJ2-4	TRBV24-1	NA	CATSRDTEEKKNIQYF	TGTGCCACCAGTCGGGACACCGAGGAGAAAAAAAACATTCAGTACTTC
NA	TRBJ2-7	TRBV24-1	once	CATAGLHSPEQYF	TGTGCCACCGCTGGACTACATTCTCCCGAGCAGTACTTC
NA	TRBJ1-2	TRBV27	NA	CASSSSDGYNYGYTF	TGTGCCAGCAGTTCCTCGGACGGATATAACTATGGCTACACCTTC
NA	TRBJ2-5	TRBV28	NA	CASSLIGSLQETQYF	TGTGCCAGCAGTTTAATCGGATCATTACAAGAGACCCAGTACTTC
NA	TRBJ2-7	TRBV30	NA	CAWGTAYEQYF	TGTGCCTGGGGAACAGCCTACGAGCAGTACTTC
NA	TRBJ1-4	TRBV25-1	NA	CASSARTFEEKLFF	TGTGCCAGCAGTGCCAGGACATTTGAAGAAAAACTGTTTTTT
NA	TRBJ1-1	TRBV7-2	NA	CASSLVAGNTEAFF	TGTGCCAGCAGCTTAGTGGCGGGGAACACTGAAGCTTTCTTT
TRBD2	TRBJ2-1	TRBV28	NA	CASSFLRGLAENEQFF	TGTGCCAGCAGTTTTCTTCGGGGACTAGCGGAGAATGAGCAGTTCTTC
NA	TRBJ1-1	TRBV7-9	NA	CASSLAAEAFF	TGTGCCAGCAGCTTAGCGGCTGAAGCTTTCTTT
NA	TRBJ1-4	TRBV7-2	once	CASSLVGATTNEKLFF	TGTGCCAGCAGCTTAGTAGGGGCCACAACTAATGAAAAACTGTTTTTT
NA	TRBJ1-5	TRBV19	NA	CASNQDSNQPQHF	TGTGCCAGTAATCAGGATAGCAATCAGCCCCAGCATTTT
NA	TRBJ1-6	TRBV6-6	NA	CASSYGGQNNSPLHF	TGTGCCAGCAGTTACGGGGGACAAAATAATTCACCCCTCCACTTT
NA	TRBJ1-4	TRBV27	NA	CASTSDTQVPTNEKLFF	TGTGCCAGCACTAGCGATACCCAGGTTCCCACTAATGAAAAACTGTTTTTT
TRBD2	TRBJ2-2	TRBV7-6	NA	CASSLARREGLRNTGELFF	TGTGCCAGCAGCTTAGCGCGTCGGGAGGGCCTACGGAACACCGGGGAGCTGTTTTTT
NA	TRBJ1-3	TRBV28	NA	CASSSPTGTNGNTIYF	TGTGCCAGCAGTTCACCAACAGGGACCAATGGAAACACCATATATTTT
NA	TRBJ1-1	TRBV11-3	once	CASSRSGVNTEAFF	TGTGCCAGCAGCCGGAGTGGTGTGAACACTGAAGCTTTCTTT
NA	TRBJ2-6	TRBV5-1	NA	CASSPTVLSGANVLTF	TGCGCCAGCAGCCCGACGGTTCTCTCTGGGGCCAACGTCCTGACTTTC
TRBD1	TRBJ1-2	TRBV6-5	NA	CASSFRTGDYYGYTF	TGTGCCAGCAGTTTTCGGACAGGGGACTACTATGGCTACACCTTC
NA	TRBJ1-1	TRBV5-4	NA	CASSLANNALEAFF	TGTGCCAGCAGCTTGGCCAACAACGCTCTGGAAGCTTTCTTT
TRBD1	TRBJ2-2	TRBV12-5	NA	CASATLGQGGSGELFF	TGTGCTAGTGCTACTTTGGGACAGGGGGGCTCCGGGGAGCTGTTTTTT
TRBD1	TRBJ1-2	TRBV30	NA	CAWRPLRDRTRYGYTF	TGTGCCTGGAGGCCCCTTCGGGACAGAACCCGCTATGGCTACACCTTC
NA	TRBJ1-6	TRBV15	NA	CATSRDTERNSPLHF	TGTGCCACCAGCAGAGATACGGAAAGGAATTCACCCCTCCACTTT
NA	TRBJ1-3	TRBV7-6	once	CASSSNTVISGNTIYF	TGTGCCAGCAGCTCAAACACAGTTATCTCTGGAAACACCATATATTTT
TRBD2	TRBJ2-1	TRBV29-1	NA	CSDRTSGGHNEQFF	TGCAGCGACCGGACTAGCGGGGGACACAATGAGCAGTTCTTC
NA	TRBJ1-1	TRBV3-1/TRBV3-2	NA	CASSWNVNTEAFF	TGTGCCAGCAGCTGGAACGTGAACACTGAAGCTTTCTTT
NA	TRBJ1-1	TRBV29-1	NA	CSVEKGDTEAFF	TGCAGCGTTGAAAAGGGGGACACTGAAGCTTTCTTT